The 8 T cell receptor beta chains reported below all come from one sample, sequenced in a study of blood T cell repertoires in COVID-19. The data were produced by immunoSEQ multiplex PCR, yet TCRdb's version contains in-frame clones alone and is incomplete. Here the sample spans 150,000 or so clones, approximately 79% being singletons. The sequenced material came from PBMCs or T cells enriched from blood (not recorded which). The receptors were gathered from a woman in her forties or fifties who had recovered from COVID-19.

This clone was recorded a few times. The chain's CDR3 is CASSVLDTQYF. CDR3 in DNA: TGTGCCAGCAGTGTATTAGATACGCAGTATTTT. This chain links TRBV2 with TRBJ2-3; D gene unclear. In germline, CDR1 is SNHLY, CDR2 FYNNEI. The CDR3 consists of 11 residues. The ends were cut back, 4 bases at V and 5 bases at J, with 4 bases in the middle.

Notes on this clone: The sample contains more than one DNA sequence encoding this CDR3. V and J are TRBV7-8 and TRBJ2-2; 7 positions agree with TRBD2. This CDR3 has 15 amino acids. Germline lookup yields CDR1 SGHVS and CDR2 FQNEAQ. The V segment lost 3 bases and the J segment 3 bases; nucleotides outside the gene matches: 4. DNA of the CDR3: TGTGCCAGCAGCTTGGGCGGGAGAGACACCGGGGAGCTGTTTTTT. This codes for CASSLGGRDTGELFF.

J is TRBJ1-1 and V is TRBV19; unclear D gene. V shed 4 bases and J shed 0 bases, with 12 bases lying between them. The germline CDR1 and CDR2 sequences are LNHDA and SQIVND (reference sequence). There are 15 residues in the CDR3. CDR3 bases: TGTGCCAGTAGTAAGGGCGCGGGCATGAACACTGAAGCTTTCTTT. Encoded protein: CASSKGAGMNTEAFF.

This clone was seen a few times. The chain couples TRBV20-1 to TRBJ1-2; D is uncertain. This CDR3 region has 11 residues. V was cut by 1 base and J by 4 bases, with 4 bases left in between. Germline CDR1 is DFQATT and CDR2 is SNEGSKA (reference sequence). CDR3 in amino acids: CSARALYGYTF. In nucleotides, the CDR3 is TGCAGTGCTAGAGCTCTCTATGGCTACACCTTC.

The genes are TRBV7-9 and TRBJ2-7, with D tentatively TRBD1 (6 bases). V shed 5 bases and J shed 2 bases, with 13 bases lying between them. The CDR3 covers 14 residues. From germline, CDR1 is SEHNR and CDR2 FQNEAQ (reference sequence). For the CDR3, the DNA is TGTGCCAGCAGCCTAAGGACAGCTCCCTACGAGCAGTACTTC. Translating gives CASSLRTAPYEQYF.

V usage is TRBV21-1 and J usage is TRBJ1-2. TRBV21-1 is a known pseudogene. The length of the CDR3 is 15 residues. This CDR3 is CASSKLRMVAGGYTF. CDR3 DNA: TGTGCCAGCAGCAAATTGAGGATGGTAGCGGGGGGCTACACCTTC.

This clone came up once. This chain joins TRBV11-2 and TRBJ2-1; 7 nucleotides match TRBD1. Germline lookup yields CDR1 SGHAT and CDR2 FQNNGV. After removal of 11 bases from V and 0 bases from J, the junction contained 10 bases not matched to a gene. The CDR3 covers 15 residues. The CDR3 loop is CASTPKGASYNEQFF. The CDR3 nucleotides are TGTGCCTCTACTCCTAAGGGGGCCTCCTACAATGAGCAGTTCTTC.

CDR3 bases: TGTGCCATCAGTGAGTCTGGACAGGTGAGATACGAGCAGTACTTC. It is translated as CAISESGQVRYEQYF. V gene TRBV10-3 combines with J gene TRBJ2-7; the match to TRBD1 covers 7 bases. The germline V gene encodes CDR1 ENHRY and CDR2 SYGVKD. The CDR3 covers 15 residues. The junction had 6 bases not matched to a gene; V was cut back by 0 bases and J by 4 bases.